The sequence of this T cell receptor (beta chain) was determined in a study of early T cells in non-severe SARS-CoV-2 infection. About the research overall: Sequencing of bulk RNA from unsorted whole blood was done, without chain pairing.

This clonotype was found a few times. Its antigen is as yet unknown. V lost 6 bases, J lost 4 bases, and 12 bases lay in between. The CDR3 is made up of 13 amino acids. Whole-study results and caveats: VDJdb-based annotation leaned toward anti-spike CD8 responses and missed private and CD4 specificities.

Individual cDNA molecules were tagged with unique molecular identifiers, the study reported. MiXCR, applied by TCRdb to the 5' RACE reads, yields one record per CDR3 protein. Counted here are approximately 90,000 distinct CDR3 sequences, around 17% occurring once; the ten biggest clones make up about 5%. The sample here was whole blood, taken at baseline. V usage is TRBV12-3 or TRBV12-4 and J usage is TRBJ2-5; D is unclear. The receptor was isolated from an adult who was a healthcare worker with PCR-confirmed SARS-CoV-2 infection or an uninfected control (not recorded which). The CDR3 DNA sequence: TGTGCCAGCAGCCCCCGGGTGGCAGAGACCCAGTACTTC. Encoded protein: CASSPRVAETQYF.